These 16 T cell receptor beta chains were sequenced from one sample in a study of identical twins. TCRdb ran MiXCR on the 5' RACE reads and lists one entry per CDR3 protein. The data show 200,000 to 300,000 distinct CDR3 sequences, over 9.5% seen once. Source material: memory T cells sorted from blood. Receptors originate from a man in his forties or fifties in good health.

A few counts support this clonotype. The J gene is TRBJ2-3, the V gene TRBV12-3 or TRBV12-4, with no clear D. Trimming cost V 4 bases and J 0 bases, with 11 bases left between them. This CDR3 region has 15 residues. The CDR3 nucleotides read TGTGCCAGCAGTTCATTACGTGATAGCACAGATACGCAGTATTTT. Translation gives CASSSLRDSTDTQYF.

The chain employs TRBV20-1 and TRBJ1-6; possible D gene TRBD1, 5 bases. The CDR3 contains 17 residues. Germline assignment: CDR1 DFQATT and CDR2 SNEGSKA (reference sequence). Deletions cut 5 bases from V and 0 bases from J, with 17 bases between. Written as DNA, the CDR3 is TGCAGTGCTCCCGGGGGAGGGAGAGGCTCCTATAATTCACCCCTCCACTTT. Residues: CSAPGGGRGSYNSPLHF.

This clonotype was detected a few times. The gene calls are TRBV7-2 and TRBJ2-2, with D possibly being TRBD2 (6 bases). Germline lookup yields CDR1 SGHTA and CDR2 FQGNSA. Trimming removed 7 bases from V and 5 bases from J, with 17 bases in between. This CDR3 contains 15 residues. The CDR3, as DNA: TGTGCCAGCACACTCCGGGAGTTTCATACCGGGGAGCTGTTTTTT. Its protein product is CASTLREFHTGELFF. Together with reference TRBV7-2 and TRBJ2-2, the CDR3 gives the full variable domain: GAGVSQSPSNKVTEKGKDVELRCDPISGHTALYWYRQSLGQGLEFLIYFQGNSAPDKSGLPSDRFSAERTGGSVSTLTIQRTQQEDSAVYLCASTLREFHTGELFFGEGSRLTVL.

The chain uses TRBV7-8 and TRBJ2-5, with D tentatively TRBD1 (5 bases). Trimming cost V 5 bases and J 1 base, with 14 bases left between them. CDR3 length equals 15 residues. The germline V gene has CDR1 SGHVS and CDR2 FQNEAQ. CDR3 loop: CASSNQPGPQETQYF. CDR3 in DNA: TGTGCCAGCAGCAACCAACCAGGGCCCCAAGAGACCCAGTACTTC.

This clonotype came up many times. This chain connects TRBV7-9 to TRBJ2-5; 7 positions agree with TRBD1. Germline V gene sequence: CDR1 SEHNR, CDR2 FQNEAQ (reference sequence). The CDR3 runs to 14 residues. V shed 5 bases and J 3 bases; nucleotides not matched to a gene: 6. The CDR3 region is CASSTGQPKETQYF. The CDR3 nucleotides are TGTGCCAGCAGCACGGGACAGCCAAAAGAGACCCAGTACTTC.

Comment on this clonotype: Given a much more abundant clone one base away, this may be a read error. The chain couples TRBV20-1 to TRBJ1-2, with TRBD1 as a possible D gene (5 bases). Germline CDR1 is DFQATT and CDR2 is SNEGSKA (reference sequence). The CDR3 is 14 residues long. The CDR3 DNA reads as TGCAGAGCTAGCCCCGGGGCCACTAACTATGGCTACACCTTC. It encodes CRASPGATNYGYTF.

The V and J genes are TRBV29-1 and TRBJ2-3; TRBD2 matches 13 bases. V was clipped by 5 bases and J by 7 bases; unmatched bases: 6. Germline V lookup: CDR1 SQVTM, CDR2 ANQGSEA. CDR3 length equals 14 residues. DNA of the CDR3: TGCAGCGTTCGAAGGACTAGCGGGAGTAATACGCAGTATTTT. Its translation: CSVRRTSGSNTQYF.

This clonotype was seen at least ten times. The V call is TRBV25-1, the J call TRBJ2-5; D is undetermined. V was shortened by 6 bases and J by 7 bases, with 9 bases between the two germline ends. Germline V gene lookup returns CDR1 MGHDK and CDR2 SYGVNS. The CDR3 totals 11 residues. The CDR3 sequence: CASRLRGTQYF. DNA for the CDR3: TGTGCCAGCAGGTTGCGTGGGACCCAGTACTTC.

This clonotype occurred many times. The chain couples TRBV5-5 to TRBJ2-7; D gene ambiguous. The CDR3 length is 13 residues. V lost 0 bases and J lost 5, with 9 bases in between. The germline CDR1 and CDR2 sequences are SGHKS and YYEKEE (reference sequence). The DNA for the CDR3 is TGTGCCAGCAGCTTGGTTGGGATCAACGAGCAGTACTTC. Protein product: CASSLVGINEQYF.

This clonotype came up many times. The rearrangement joins TRBV12-3 or TRBV12-4 to TRBJ2-3; no clear D. V was shortened by 3 bases and J by 2 bases, with 6 bases between the two germline ends. CDR3 size: 13 residues. This CDR3 is CASSFQDTDTQYF. The CDR3 DNA is TGTGCCAGCAGTTTTCAGGACACAGATACGCAGTATTTT.

The rearrangement links TRBV28 to TRBJ1-5; D unclear. The germline gives CDR1 MDHEN, CDR2 SYDVKM. This CDR3 contains 14 residues. Trimming took 2 bases from V and 3 from J, leaving 8 bases between them. The DNA of the CDR3 is TGTGCCAGCAGTTTAACCCCAGTCAATCAGCCCCAGCATTTT. Amino acid sequence: CASSLTPVNQPQHF.

This clonotype was seen at least ten times. J is TRBJ2-3 and V is TRBV6-2 or TRBV6-3, with 12 bases fitting TRBD2. V lost 6 bases to trimming and J lost 6 bases; unmatched junction nucleotides: 13. The germline V gene encodes CDR1 MNHEY and CDR2 SVGEGT. This CDR3 contains 17 residues. CDR3 sequence: CASRPHPSGGAGDTQYF. The CDR3 DNA reads as TGTGCCAGCAGACCGCACCCTAGCGGGGGGGCCGGTGATACGCAGTATTTT.

The chain links TRBV4-2 to TRBJ2-1; D is undetermined. The CDR3 sequence is 13 residues long. The germline V gene encodes CDR1 LGHNA and CDR2 YNFKEQ. The germline V and J ends were trimmed by 2 bases and 7 bases, with 9 bases remaining between them. Here the CDR3 reads CASSQPSVNEQFF. The CDR3 DNA reads TGTGCCAGCAGCCAACCTAGTGTGAATGAGCAGTTCTTC.

This clonotype was observed a handful of times. The V gene is TRBV5-1, the J gene TRBJ2-6; D remains ambiguous. This CDR3 region has 16 residues. V was pared by 4 bases and J by 0 bases, with 11 bases between. Germline values: CDR1 SGHRS, CDR2 YFSETQ. In DNA, the CDR3 is TGCGCCAGCAGCCAGTCCACAAGCTCTGGGGCCAACGTCCTGACTTTC. Amino acids: CASSQSTSSGANVLTF.

This clonotype was counted many times. The rearrangement joins TRBV28 to TRBJ1-2; TRBD1 aligns across 7 bases. V dropped 1 base and J dropped 13; count of bases not matched to a gene: 6. CDR1 and CDR2 (germline): MDHEN, SYDVKM. This CDR3 has 12 residues. For the CDR3, the DNA is TGTGCCAGCAGTTTATCATTAGGGGGCCCCACCTTC. It encodes CASSLSLGGPTF.

The V gene is TRBV5-1, the J gene TRBJ2-5, with 9 bases lining up with TRBD1. The CDR3 runs 18 residues. The germline gives CDR1 SGHRS, CDR2 YFSETQ. The J segment lost 1 base and the V segment lost 4 bases, leaving 14 bases of the junction unmatched. As DNA, the CDR3 is TGCGCCAGCAGCCTCCCCCGGGGGACAGGGTCAATCCAAGAGACCCAGTACTTC. It codes for CASSLPRGTGSIQETQYF.